This T cell receptor beta chain was captured in a study of blood T cell repertoires in COVID-19 (dated by TCRdb to 2020 to 2022). For the wider study: Samples covering the acute and convalescent phases of COVID-19 were provided by collaborators in the United States, Italy and Spain. Where available, HLA class I and class II types were obtained from metadata supplied by the sample provider rather than from assay-based typing. The samples were drawn from the first 160 participants of the ongoing ImmuneRACE study and from 1,254 subjects provided by 6 global collaborators. The repertoires were released in a freely available public database meant as a resource for research on the immune response to SARS-CoV-2. Deeply sampled blood TCRbeta repertoires from subjects exposed to, actively infected with, or recovered from COVID-19 were included in the dataset. The material from the prospective study consisted of cDNA or gDNA derived from T cells, B-cell-depleted T cells, or PBMCs. The sample metadata nearly always contained a de-identified subject ID, COVID-19 status, age in years and sex. What the research found in general, with its limitations: Clinical and demographic metadata were provided uncurated, with the amount varying by source and participant.

To note about this clone: Its cognate antigen has yet to be identified. One base away there is no much larger clone; base qualities are not given.

The collaborating institutions used their own protocols to collect whole blood in K2EDTA tubes. For TCRbeta analysis, collaborator samples were shipped as frozen whole blood, as isolated PBMCs, or as DNA extracted from either sample type. Trimming removed 3 bases from V and 1 base from J; the gene matches leave 6 bases unexplained. CDR1 and CDR2 are read off the germline V gene as SGHRS and YFSETQ. The CDR3 has 15 amino acids, counting the end cysteine and phenylalanine. The read is trimmed to its CDR3 DNA, 45 bases read in frame from base 1. The immunoSEQ Assay, a bias-controlled multiplex PCR, was used to amplify TCRbeta CDR3 regions from genomic DNA. The source study handled its data this way. Within the assay, amplification of reference gene primers was used to estimate how many nucleated cells each sample contained. To quantify the absolute abundance of each unique TCRbeta CDR3 rearrangement, sequence reads were collapsed and filtered. Productive Simpson clonality was computed per sample as the square root of Simpson's diversity index over productive rearrangements. TCRdb provides this immuneACCESS table in a form limited to in-frame rearrangements. Some clones are lacking; in checked studies, under half of them reflect an unresolved V gene, and why the rest are absent is not known. The V and J calls and clone size come from that table; D and trimming were worked out from the DNA. For this sample the table gives 150,000 to 250,000 clones, of which approximately 82% were detected only once. 6.9% of the sample lies in the top ten.

The sequence was collected from a human donor with acute or convalescent COVID-19. The donor label of this sample is uncertain. The sequence links TRBV5-1 to TRBJ1-1; the junction holds 7 bases that match TRBD1. The sample taken for sequencing was peripheral blood. The encoded CDR3 is CASSWTGQQNTEAFF. Read as DNA, the sequence is TGCGCCAGCAGCTGGACGGGACAGCAGAACACTGAAGCTTTCTTT.